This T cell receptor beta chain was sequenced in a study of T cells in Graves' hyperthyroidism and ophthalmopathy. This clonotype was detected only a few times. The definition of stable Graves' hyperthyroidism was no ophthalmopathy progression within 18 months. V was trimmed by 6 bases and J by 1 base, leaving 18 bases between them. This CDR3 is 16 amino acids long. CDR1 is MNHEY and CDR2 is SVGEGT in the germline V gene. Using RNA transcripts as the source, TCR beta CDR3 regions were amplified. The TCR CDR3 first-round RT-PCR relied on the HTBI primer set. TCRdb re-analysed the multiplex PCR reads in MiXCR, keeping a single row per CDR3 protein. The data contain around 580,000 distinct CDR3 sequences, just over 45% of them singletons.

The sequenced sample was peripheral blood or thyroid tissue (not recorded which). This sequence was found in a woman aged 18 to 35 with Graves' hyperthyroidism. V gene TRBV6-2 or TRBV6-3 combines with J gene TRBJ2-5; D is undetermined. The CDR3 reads CASRPIGSPGQETQYF. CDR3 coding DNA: TGTGCCAGCAGACCTATAGGGTCTCCGGGCCAAGAGACCCAGTACTTC.